Below, one T cell receptor (beta chain) is given with its context. This specimen belongs to a study of blood T cell repertoires in COVID-19. Study-wide background: Sites across the United States, Italy and Spain contributed samples from acute and convalescent COVID-19. T cells, B-cell-depleted T cells, or PBMCs supplied cDNA or gDNA.

The V end lost 1 base, the J end lost 2 bases, and 10 bases lay between the germline ends. CDR3 size: 14 residues. From germline, CDR1 is SQVTM and CDR2 ANQGSEA. Per the study methods: Amplification of reference gene primers provided the estimated nucleated cell counts. Repertoires were generated with immunoSEQ multiplex PCR, while TCRdb's copy carries only in-frame clones and drops some. That table is the source of V, J and clone size, and D and trimming were worked out from the DNA. This sample yields 150,000 or so clones, of which roughly four fifths are seen a single time; roughly 15% belongs to the top ten.

V gene TRBV29-1 combines with J gene TRBJ2-3; D not certain. The sample taken for sequencing was peripheral blood. This receptor was obtained from a human donor with acute or convalescent COVID-19. The donor label of this sample is uncertain. The CDR3 coding sequence is TGCAGCGTTGAAGTCCTGGCCTTCACAGATACGCAGTATTTT. It is translated as CSVEVLAFTDTQYF.